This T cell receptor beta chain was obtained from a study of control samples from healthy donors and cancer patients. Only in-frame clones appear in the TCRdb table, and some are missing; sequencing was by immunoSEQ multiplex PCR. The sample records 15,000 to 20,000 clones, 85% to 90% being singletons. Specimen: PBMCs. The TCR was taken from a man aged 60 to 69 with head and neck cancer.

The chain's CDR3 is CASSYPTGRDTQYF. In DNA form, the CDR3 reads TGTGCCAGCAGTTACCCGACAGGGAGAGATACGCAGTATTTT. The chain combines TRBV6-5 with TRBJ2-3, with 7 bases identical to TRBD1. Germline assignment: CDR1 MNHEY and CDR2 SVGAGI. V was pared by 2 bases and J by 5 bases, with 4 bases of the junction left unmatched. This CDR3 contains 14 residues.